The 7 T cell receptor beta chains presented below share a single source sample, sequenced in a study of T cells in Graves' hyperthyroidism and ophthalmopathy. It was RNA transcripts that yielded the amplified TCR beta CDR3 regions. A set of HTBI primers served as the primers for a first-round RT-PCR of the TCR CDR3. TCRdb used MiXCR to reprocess the multiplex PCR reads, holding one entry per CDR3 protein. Here the sample spans approximately 560,000 distinct CDR3 sequences, about half being singletons. Sequencing input: peripheral blood or thyroid tissue (not recorded which). These receptors originate from a woman between 18 and 29 years old with Graves' hyperthyroidism.

This clonotype was counted ten times or more. The rearrangement links TRBV19 to TRBJ1-5; D may be TRBD1 (6 bases). Trimming took 4 bases from V and 7 from J, leaving 11 bases between them. Germline lookup yields CDR1 LNHDA and CDR2 SQIVND (reference sequence). The CDR3 contains 13 residues. CDR3: CASSNRVEQPQHF. In DNA, the CDR3 is TGTGCCAGTAGTAACAGGGTAGAGCAGCCCCAGCATTTT.

The CDR3, as DNA: TGTGCCAGCAAGGACAGGAATCAGCCCCAGCATTTT. This encodes CASKDRNQPQHF. The chain combines TRBV6-6 with TRBJ1-5; 7 positions agree with TRBD1. Germline values: CDR1 MNHNY, CDR2 SVGAGI (reference sequence). CDR3 length: 12 amino acids. Losses at the gene ends were 7 bases for V and 4 bases for J; bases not matched to a gene: 1.

The V gene is TRBV29-1, the J gene TRBJ1-1; D unclear. There are 11 residues in the CDR3. Per the germline V gene, CDR1 is SQVTM and CDR2 is ANQGSEA. Trimming left V 7 bases short and J 5 bases short, with 11 bases between. The CDR3 region is CSAQIGTEAFF. The CDR3 DNA sequence: TGCAGCGCTCAGATCGGTACTGAAGCTTTCTTT.

This clonotype was counted a few times. This chain connects TRBV4-1 to TRBJ2-7; 9 bases are a match to TRBD2. The CDR3 has 16 residues. Trimming removed 4 bases from V and 5 bases from J; junction bases left unmatched: 12. Per germline, CDR1 MGHRA and CDR2 YSYEKL. CDR3 sequence: CASSPLAGTKVDEQYF. The CDR3 DNA reads TGCGCCAGCAGCCCGCTAGCGGGAACGAAAGTGGACGAGCAGTACTTC.

In its sample, this clonotype was seen many times. The chain recombines TRBV7-6 with TRBJ1-1; TRBD1 might be the D (5 bases). This CDR3 comprises 14 residues. V gave up 1 base and J gave up 5 bases, with 11 bases separating them. Looked up from germline, CDR1 is SGHVS and CDR2 is FNYEAQ. The CDR3: CASSLGTSGTEAFF. CDR3 bases: TGTGCCAGCAGCTTAGGGACATCGGGTACTGAAGCTTTCTTT. The full variable domain, in which reference TRBV7-6 and TRBJ1-1 provide the parts outside the CDR3, is GAGVSQSPRYKVTKRGQDVALRCDPISGHVSLYWYRQALGQGPEFLTYFNYEAQQDKSGLPNDRFSAERPEGSISTLTIQRTEQRDSAMYRCASSLGTSGTEAFFGQGTRLTVV.

The V and J genes are TRBV10-3 and TRBJ2-7, with TRBD1 identical over 7 bases. With 5 bases clipped from V and 0 bases from J, the junction kept 7 bases outside the gene matches. This CDR3 is built from 15 residues. Germline CDR1 ENHRY, CDR2 SYGVKD. The CDR3 DNA sequence: TGTGCCATCAGTCTGACAGGGTTAGGCTCCTACGAGCAGTACTTC. It encodes CAISLTGLGSYEQYF.

This clonotype was seen at least ten times. This chain uses TRBV7-2 with TRBJ1-4, with a possible D match to TRBD1 (5 bases). The ends were cut back, 4 bases at V and 5 bases at J, with 11 bases in the middle. In germline, CDR1 is SGHTA, CDR2 FQGNSA. This CDR3 region has 14 residues. CDR3 protein: CASSSPGRNEKLFF. The CDR3 DNA reads TGTGCCAGCAGCTCCCCGGGACGGAATGAAAAACTGTTTTTT. Combining the CDR3 with reference TRBV7-2 and TRBJ1-4 gives the whole variable domain GAGVSQSPSNKVTEKGKDVELRCDPISGHTALYWYRQSLGQGLEFLIYFQGNSAPDKSGLPSDRFSAERTGGSVSTLTIQRTQQEDSAVYLCASSSPGRNEKLFFGSGTQLSVL.